Listed below are T cell receptor beta chains from one sample, sequenced in a study of Graves' ophthalmopathy and Graves' hyperthyroidism. TCRdb reprocessed the multiplex PCR reads with MiXCR, giving one entry per CDR3 protein. The table shows about 740,000 distinct CDR3 sequences, with roughly 41% occurring only once. Sequencing was carried out using peripheral blood. These TCRs come from an adult man with Graves' ophthalmopathy. The CDR3 runs from the conserved cysteine through the conserved F or W. D genes are given only for firm matches. Not every row has a clone size; where given, it reads once, few, many or a size class.

j_call clone_size v_call d_call cdr3_aa cdr3_nt
TRBJ1-2 many TRBV29-1 . CSVEGGGYTF TGCAGCGTTGAAGGCGGTGGCTACACCTTC
TRBJ1-6 . TRBV29-1 TRBD1 CSDGTGYENSPLHF TGCAGCGACGGGACAGGGTACGAGAATTCACCCCTCCACTTT
TRBJ1-2 . TRBV25-1 . CASSGDGTANYGYTF TGTGCCAGCAGTGGCGACGGGACGGCTAACTATGGCTACACCTTC
TRBJ1-6 . TRBV9 TRBD1 CASSLETGSWSPLHF TGTGCCAGCAGTTTAGAGACAGGGTCATGGTCACCCCTCCACTTT
TRBJ2-7 few TRBV6-6 . CASAYRPRVYEQYF TGTGCCAGCGCGTATCGCCCCAGAGTCTACGAGCAGTACTTC
TRBJ1-2 . TRBV7-2 TRBD1 CASSIYRGHGYTF TGTGCCAGTAGTATCTACAGGGGGCATGGCTACACCTTC
TRBJ2-2 . TRBV6-1 . CASRPDNTGELFF TGTGCCAGCAGGCCTGACAACACCGGGGAGCTGTTTTTT
TRBJ1-5 . TRBV7-4 . CARAPRSGVQPQHF TGTGCTAGAGCCCCCCGTAGTGGTGTTCAGCCCCAGCATTTT
TRBJ1-2 many TRBV4-3 . CASSQDSRGGYTF TGCGCCAGCAGCCAAGATAGCAGGGGTGGCTACACCTTC
TRBJ1-1 few TRBV7-8 . CASSQARTVGGWGTEAFF TGCGCCAGCAGCCAAGCCCGCACCGTGGGGGGCTGGGGCACTGAAGCTTTCTTT
TRBJ2-7 . TRBV25-1 TRBD1 CASREPGGLYEQYF TGTGCCAGCAGAGAGCCAGGGGGCCTTTACGAGCAGTACTTC
TRBJ1-3 . TRBV2 . CASSRDTTSGGSGNTIYF TGTGCCAGCAGTCGAGACACGACTAGCGGGGGCTCTGGAAACACCATATATTTT
TRBJ1-2 . TRBV6-5 TRBD1 CASRDRINYGYTF TGTGCCAGCAGGGACAGGATAAACTATGGCTACACCTTC
TRBJ2-7 few TRBV5-1 TRBD1 CASSFSQGAYEQYF TGCGCCAGCAGCTTCAGTCAGGGGGCCTACGAGCAGTACTTC
TRBJ1-1 many TRBV29-1 TRBD1 CSVEGQGALVAFF TGCAGCGTTGAAGGACAGGGGGCGCTTGTAGCTTTCTTT
TRBJ2-5 . TRBV9 TRBD2 CASSGTSGSWETQYF TGTGCCAGCAGCGGGACTAGCGGGAGTTGGGAGACCCAGTACTTC
TRBJ1-2 few TRBV9 TRBD1 CASSVGQGGLLGYTF TGTGCCAGCAGCGTAGGGCAGGGGGGCCTCCTTGGCTACACCTTC
TRBJ2-1 . TRBV24-1 . CATSDSARTNEQFF TGTGCCACCAGTGATTCCGCAAGGACGAATGAGCAGTTCTTC
TRBJ1-2 few TRBV7-9 TRBD1 CASSSDRVDYGYTF TGTGCCAGCAGCTCGGACAGGGTGGACTATGGCTACACCTTC
TRBJ1-2 . TRBV27 . CASSYNRADYGYTF TGTGCCAGCAGTTATAACAGGGCGGACTATGGCTACACCTTC
TRBJ1-5 few TRBV6-5 . CASSYLSSNQPQHF TGTGCCAGCAGTTACCTGAGCAGCAATCAGCCCCAGCATTTT
TRBJ1-3 . TRBV4-3 . CASSPMGGDTIYF TGCGCCAGCAGCCCGATGGGGGGGGACACCATATATTTT
TRBJ2-2 many TRBV10-3 . CAIKDRDTGELFF TGTGCCATCAAGGACAGAGACACCGGGGAGCTGTTTTTT
TRBJ2-7 many TRBV2 . CASSRDTAYEQYF TGTGCCAGCAGCCGGGACACTGCCTACGAGCAGTACTTC
TRBJ1-2 few TRBV10-3 . CASSYSTAANYGYTF TGTGCCAGCAGTTACTCGACGGCAGCTAACTATGGCTACACCTTC
TRBJ1-6 many TRBV25-1 . CASSESGTSSSYNSPLHF TGTGCCAGCAGTGAATCCGGGACGTCAAGCTCCTATAATTCACCCCTCCACTTT
TRBJ1-1 . TRBV12-3/TRBV12-4 . CASRPRMNTEAFF TGTGCCAGCAGGCCCCGTATGAACACTGAAGCTTTCTTT
TRBJ2-7 . TRBV12-3/TRBV12-4 . CASRQSGERATEQYF TGTGCCAGCCGACAGAGTGGGGAGAGGGCTACGGAGCAGTACTTC
TRBJ1-5 . TRBV12-3/TRBV12-4 TRBD1 CASSASGTGVNQPQHF TGTGCCAGCAGTGCCAGCGGGACAGGGGTGAATCAGCCCCAGCATTTT
TRBJ1-2 . TRBV28 . CASRTPEANYGYTF TGTGCCAGCAGGACACCGGAGGCTAACTATGGCTACACCTTC
TRBJ1-1 once TRBV5-6 TRBD1 CASGWDRGRRTEAFF TGTGCCAGCGGCTGGGACAGGGGGCGTCGGACTGAAGCTTTCTTT
TRBJ2-5 . TRBV7-9 TRBD2 CASSLTAGGGETQYF TGTGCCAGCAGTTTAACAGCGGGAGGGGGCGAGACCCAGTACTTC
TRBJ1-4 few TRBV7-9 . CASSWDPRAEKLFF TGTGCCAGCAGCTGGGACCCGAGGGCTGAAAAACTGTTTTTT
TRBJ2-6 many TRBV7-2 . CASSLDTGYSGANVLTF TGTGCCAGCAGCTTAGATACAGGTTATTCTGGGGCCAACGTCCTGACTTTC
TRBJ1-4 . TRBV19 . CASSSRTANEKLFF TGTGCCAGTAGTTCCCGGACAGCTAATGAAAAACTGTTTTTT
TRBJ1-6 few TRBV6-2/TRBV6-3 . CASSYDSTSSYNSPLHF TGTGCCAGCAGTTACGACAGTACGAGCTCCTATAATTCACCCCTCCACTTT
TRBJ1-1 few TRBV7-9 . CASSLTFDGLRAFF TGTGCCAGCAGCTTAACTTTCGACGGTCTTAGGGCTTTCTTT
TRBJ1-1 medium-sized TRBV29-1 TRBD1 CSVTGQGHTEAFF TGCAGCGTGACCGGACAGGGACACACTGAAGCTTTCTTT
TRBJ2-2 . TRBV19 . CASSSGKGRNGELFF TGTGCCAGTAGTAGTGGGAAGGGGCGGAACGGGGAGCTGTTTTTT
TRBJ1-4 many TRBV2 TRBD1 CASSAGTGFEKLFF TGTGCCAGCAGCGCCGGGACAGGGTTTGAAAAACTGTTTTTT
TRBJ1-6 . TRBV20-1 TRBD1 CSAPRGGYNSPLHF TGCAGTGCTCCCAGGGGGGGTTATAATTCACCCCTCCACTTT
TRBJ2-3 . TRBV19 . CASSIADTQYF TGTGCCAGTAGTATCGCAGATACGCAGTATTTT
TRBJ2-3 . TRBV9 TRBD2 CASSLGSGGTDTQYF TGTGCCAGCAGCTTGGGCAGCGGGGGCACAGATACGCAGTATTTT